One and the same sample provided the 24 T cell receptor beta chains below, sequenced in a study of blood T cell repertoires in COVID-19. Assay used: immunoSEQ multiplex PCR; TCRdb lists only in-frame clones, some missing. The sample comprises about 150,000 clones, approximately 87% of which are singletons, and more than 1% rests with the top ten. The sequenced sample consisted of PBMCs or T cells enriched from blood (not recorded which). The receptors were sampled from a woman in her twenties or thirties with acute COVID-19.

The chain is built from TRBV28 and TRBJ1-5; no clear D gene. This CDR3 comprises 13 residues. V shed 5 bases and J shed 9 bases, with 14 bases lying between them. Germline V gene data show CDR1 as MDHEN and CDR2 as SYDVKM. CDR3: CASSPQAPAPQHF. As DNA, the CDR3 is TGTGCCAGCAGTCCCCAGGCCCCGGCGCCCCAGCATTTT.

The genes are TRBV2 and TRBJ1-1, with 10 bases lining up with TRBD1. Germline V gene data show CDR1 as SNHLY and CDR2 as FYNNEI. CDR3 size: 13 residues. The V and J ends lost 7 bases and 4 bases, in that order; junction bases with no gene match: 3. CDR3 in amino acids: CASNRQGATEAFF. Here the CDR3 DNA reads TGTGCCAGCAACAGACAGGGGGCCACTGAAGCTTTCTTT. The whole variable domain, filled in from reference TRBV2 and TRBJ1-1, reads EPEVTQTPSHQVTQMGQEVILRCVPISNHLYFYWYRQILGQKVEFLVSFYNNEISEKSEIFDDQFSVERPDGSNFTLKIRSTKLEDSAMYFCASNRQGATEAFFGQGTRLTVV.

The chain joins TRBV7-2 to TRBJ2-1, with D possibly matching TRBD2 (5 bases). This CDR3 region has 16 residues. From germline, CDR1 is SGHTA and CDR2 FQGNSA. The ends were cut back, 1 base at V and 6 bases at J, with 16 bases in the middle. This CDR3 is CASSLVGGAGRNEQFF. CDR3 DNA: TGTGCCAGCAGCTTAGTAGGAGGTGCAGGCCGCAATGAGCAGTTCTTC.

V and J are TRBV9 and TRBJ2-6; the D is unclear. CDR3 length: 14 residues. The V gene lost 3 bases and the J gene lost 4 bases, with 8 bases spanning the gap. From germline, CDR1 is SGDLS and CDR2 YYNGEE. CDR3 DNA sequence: TGTGCCAGCAGCGAACGGTCCGGGGCCAACGTCCTGACTTTC. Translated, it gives CASSERSGANVLTF.

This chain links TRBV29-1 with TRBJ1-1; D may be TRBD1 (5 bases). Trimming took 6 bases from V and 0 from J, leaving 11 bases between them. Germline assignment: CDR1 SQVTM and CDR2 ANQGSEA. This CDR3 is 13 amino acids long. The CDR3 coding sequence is TGCAGCGTCCTACAGGCCATGAACACTGAAGCTTTCTTT. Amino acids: CSVLQAMNTEAFF.

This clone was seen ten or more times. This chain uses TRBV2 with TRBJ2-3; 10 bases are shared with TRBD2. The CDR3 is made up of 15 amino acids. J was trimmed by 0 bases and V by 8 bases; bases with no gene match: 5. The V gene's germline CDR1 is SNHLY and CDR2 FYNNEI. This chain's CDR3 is CASRKAGGSTDTQYF. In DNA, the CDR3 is TGTGCCAGCCGAAAAGCGGGAGGGAGCACAGATACGCAGTATTTT.

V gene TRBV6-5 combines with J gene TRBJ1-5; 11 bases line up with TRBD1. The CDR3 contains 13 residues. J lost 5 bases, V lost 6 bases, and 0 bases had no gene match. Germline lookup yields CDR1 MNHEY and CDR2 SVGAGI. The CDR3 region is CASRGQGDQPQHF. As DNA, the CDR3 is TGTGCCAGCAGGGGACAGGGGGATCAGCCCCAGCATTTT.

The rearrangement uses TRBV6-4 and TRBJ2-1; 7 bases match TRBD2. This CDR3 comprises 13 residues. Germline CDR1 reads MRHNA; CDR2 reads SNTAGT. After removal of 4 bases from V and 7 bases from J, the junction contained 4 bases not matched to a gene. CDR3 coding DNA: TGTGCCAGCAGTGCTACTAGCGAAAATGAGCAGTTCTTC. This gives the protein CASSATSENEQFF.

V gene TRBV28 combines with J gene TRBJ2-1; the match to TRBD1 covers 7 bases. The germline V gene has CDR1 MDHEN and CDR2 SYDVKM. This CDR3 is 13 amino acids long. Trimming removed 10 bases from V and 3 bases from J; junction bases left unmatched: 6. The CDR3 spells CATRTGDYNEQFF. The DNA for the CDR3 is TGTGCCACTCGAACAGGGGACTACAATGAGCAGTTCTTC.

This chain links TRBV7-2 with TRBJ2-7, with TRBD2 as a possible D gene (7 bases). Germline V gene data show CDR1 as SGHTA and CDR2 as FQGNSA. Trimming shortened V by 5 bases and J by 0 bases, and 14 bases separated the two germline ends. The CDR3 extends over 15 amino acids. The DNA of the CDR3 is TGTGCCAGCAGCCCCAGGGAGGGGGTCTCCTACGAGCAGTACTTC. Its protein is CASSPREGVSYEQYF.

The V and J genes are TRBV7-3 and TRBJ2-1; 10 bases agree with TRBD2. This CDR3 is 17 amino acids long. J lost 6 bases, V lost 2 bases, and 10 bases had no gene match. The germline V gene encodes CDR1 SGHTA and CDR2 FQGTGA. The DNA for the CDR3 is TGTGCCAGCAGCTTAGAAGGTCCTAGGACTAGCGGCAATGAGCAGTTCTTC. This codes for CASSLEGPRTSGNEQFF.

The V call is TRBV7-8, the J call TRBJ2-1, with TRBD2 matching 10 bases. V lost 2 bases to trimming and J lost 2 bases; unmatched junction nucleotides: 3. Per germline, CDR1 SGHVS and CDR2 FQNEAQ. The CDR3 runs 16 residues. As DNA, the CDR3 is TGTGCCAGCAGCTTACAACTAGCGGGGCCCTACAATGAGCAGTTCTTC. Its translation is CASSLQLAGPYNEQFF.

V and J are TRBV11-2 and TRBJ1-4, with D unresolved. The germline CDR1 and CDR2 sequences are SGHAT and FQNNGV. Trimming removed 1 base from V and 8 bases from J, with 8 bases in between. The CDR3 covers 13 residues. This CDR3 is CASSLAHGEKLFF. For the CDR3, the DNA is TGTGCCAGCAGCTTAGCACACGGGGAAAAACTGTTTTTT.

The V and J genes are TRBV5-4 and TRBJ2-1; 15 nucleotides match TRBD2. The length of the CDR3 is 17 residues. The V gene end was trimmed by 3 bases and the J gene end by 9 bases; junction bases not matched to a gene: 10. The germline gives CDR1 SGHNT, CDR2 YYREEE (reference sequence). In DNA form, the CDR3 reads TGTGCCAGCAGCTCCGGACTAGCGGGAGGGCGGTTAGGTGAGCAGTTCTTC. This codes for CASSSGLAGGRLGEQFF.

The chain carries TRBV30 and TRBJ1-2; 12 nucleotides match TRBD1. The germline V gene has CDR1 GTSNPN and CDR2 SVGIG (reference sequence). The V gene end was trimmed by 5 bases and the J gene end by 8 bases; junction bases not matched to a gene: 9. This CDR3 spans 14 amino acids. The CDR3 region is CAWDSGTGGWGYTF. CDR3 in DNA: TGTGCCTGGGACTCCGGGACAGGGGGCTGGGGCTACACCTTC.

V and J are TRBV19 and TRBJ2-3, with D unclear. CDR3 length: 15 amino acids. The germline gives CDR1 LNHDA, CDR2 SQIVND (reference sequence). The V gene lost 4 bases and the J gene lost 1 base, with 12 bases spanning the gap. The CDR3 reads CASSNGITGTDTQYF. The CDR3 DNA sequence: TGTGCCAGTAGTAATGGCATCACCGGCACAGATACGCAGTATTTT.

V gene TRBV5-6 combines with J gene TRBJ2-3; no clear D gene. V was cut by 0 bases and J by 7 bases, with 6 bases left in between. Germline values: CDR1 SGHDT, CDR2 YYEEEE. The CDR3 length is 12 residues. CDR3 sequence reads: CASSLGSNTQYF. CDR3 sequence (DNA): TGTGCCAGCAGCTTGGGGTCTAATACGCAGTATTTT.

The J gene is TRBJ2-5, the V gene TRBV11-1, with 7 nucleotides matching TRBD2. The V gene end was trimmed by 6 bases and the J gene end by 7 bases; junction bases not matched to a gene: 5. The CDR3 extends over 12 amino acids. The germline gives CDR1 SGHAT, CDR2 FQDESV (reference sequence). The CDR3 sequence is CASRSTGGTQYF. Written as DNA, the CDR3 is TGTGCCAGCAGGTCGACGGGGGGGACCCAGTACTTC.

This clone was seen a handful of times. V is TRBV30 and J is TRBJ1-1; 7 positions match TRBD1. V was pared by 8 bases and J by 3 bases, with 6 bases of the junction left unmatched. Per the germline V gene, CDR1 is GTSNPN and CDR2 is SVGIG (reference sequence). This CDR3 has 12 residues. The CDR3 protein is CASRTGYTEAFF. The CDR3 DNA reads TGTGCCAGCAGGACAGGCTACACTGAAGCTTTCTTT.

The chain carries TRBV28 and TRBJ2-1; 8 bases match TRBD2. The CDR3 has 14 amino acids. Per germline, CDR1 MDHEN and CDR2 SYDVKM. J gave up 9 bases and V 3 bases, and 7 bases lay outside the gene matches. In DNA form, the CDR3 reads TGTGCCAGCAGTTTGGGGCTAGCGGGTGGTGAGCAGTTCTTC. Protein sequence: CASSLGLAGGEQFF.

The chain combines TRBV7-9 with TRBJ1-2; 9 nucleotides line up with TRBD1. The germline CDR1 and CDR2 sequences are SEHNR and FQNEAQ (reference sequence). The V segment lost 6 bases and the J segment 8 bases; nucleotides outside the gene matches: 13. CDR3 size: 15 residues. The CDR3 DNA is TGTGCCAGCAGTCAAGCGGGACAGGGACTGCGGGGCTACACCTTC. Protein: CASSQAGQGLRGYTF.

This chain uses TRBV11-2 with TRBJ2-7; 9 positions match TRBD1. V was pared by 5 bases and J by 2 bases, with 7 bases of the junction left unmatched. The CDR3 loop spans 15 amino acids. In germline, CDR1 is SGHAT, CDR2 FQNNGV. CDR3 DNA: TGTGCCAGCAGCCAGGGGACAGGGTCCCCCTACGAGCAGTACTTC. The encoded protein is CASSQGTGSPYEQYF.

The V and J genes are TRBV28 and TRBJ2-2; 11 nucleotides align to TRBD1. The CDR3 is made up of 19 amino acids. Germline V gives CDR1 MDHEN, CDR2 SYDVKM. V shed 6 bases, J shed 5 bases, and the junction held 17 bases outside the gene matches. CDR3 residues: CASRQGQGATTTRTGELFF. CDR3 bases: TGTGCCAGCAGACAAGGACAGGGGGCGACGACTACGAGAACCGGGGAGCTGTTTTTT.

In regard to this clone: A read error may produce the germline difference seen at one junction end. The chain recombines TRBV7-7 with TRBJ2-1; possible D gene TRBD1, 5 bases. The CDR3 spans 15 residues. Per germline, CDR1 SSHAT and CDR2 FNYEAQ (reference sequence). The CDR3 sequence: CASSHGQGFYNEQFF. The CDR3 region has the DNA TGTGCTAGCAGCCACGGGCAGGGTTTCTACAATGAGCAGTTCTTC.